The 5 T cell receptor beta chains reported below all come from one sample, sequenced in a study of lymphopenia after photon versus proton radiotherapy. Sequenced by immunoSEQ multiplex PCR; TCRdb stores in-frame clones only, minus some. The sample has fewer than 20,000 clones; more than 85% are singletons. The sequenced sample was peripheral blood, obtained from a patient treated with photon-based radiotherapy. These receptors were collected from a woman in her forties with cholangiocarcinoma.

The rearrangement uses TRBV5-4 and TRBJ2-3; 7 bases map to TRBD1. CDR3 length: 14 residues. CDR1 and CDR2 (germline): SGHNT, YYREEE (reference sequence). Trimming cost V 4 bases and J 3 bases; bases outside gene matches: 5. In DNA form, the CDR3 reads TGTGCCAGCAGCGACAGGGTGGCGACAGATACGCAGTATTTT. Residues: CASSDRVATDTQYF.

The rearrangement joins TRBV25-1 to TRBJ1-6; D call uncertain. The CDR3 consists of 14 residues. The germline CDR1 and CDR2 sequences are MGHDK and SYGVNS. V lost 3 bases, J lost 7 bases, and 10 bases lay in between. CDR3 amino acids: CASSEVRSNSPLHF. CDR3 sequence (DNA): TGTGCCAGCAGTGAGGTTCGCTCGAATTCACCCCTCCACTTT.

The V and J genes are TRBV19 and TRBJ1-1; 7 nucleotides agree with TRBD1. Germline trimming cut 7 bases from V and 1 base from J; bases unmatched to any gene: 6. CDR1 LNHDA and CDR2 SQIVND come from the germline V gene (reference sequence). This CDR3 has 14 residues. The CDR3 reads CASNEGARNTEAFF. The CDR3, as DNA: TGTGCCAGTAACGAGGGGGCTCGGAACACTGAAGCTTTCTTT.

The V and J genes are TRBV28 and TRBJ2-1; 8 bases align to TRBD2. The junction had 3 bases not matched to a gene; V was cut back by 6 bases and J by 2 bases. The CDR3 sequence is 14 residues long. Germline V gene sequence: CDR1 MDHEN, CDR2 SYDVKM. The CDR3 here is CASRMGLAYNEQFF. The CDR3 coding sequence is TGTGCCAGCAGGATGGGACTAGCCTACAATGAGCAGTTCTTC.

This chain's CDR3 is CASSPAGQGSLGYTF. The DNA for the CDR3 is TGCGCCAGCAGCCCTGCGGGACAGGGGTCGCTTGGCTACACCTTC. The V gene is TRBV4-1, the J gene TRBJ1-2; 10 positions agree with TRBD1. Germline-derived CDR1 and CDR2 are MGHRA and YSYEKL. The V and J ends lost 4 bases and 7 bases, in that order; junction bases with no gene match: 9. This CDR3 comprises 15 residues.